What follows are 15 T cell receptor beta chains derived from one specimen sequenced in a study of cytomegalovirus exposure and HLA in healthy donors. The PCR made use of 60 Vbeta and 13 Jbeta primers. Profiled with immunoSEQ multiplex PCR; TCRdb holds only in-frame clones, not every one. The sample includes approximately 220,000 clones, 76% seen only once; the top ten take roughly 0.6%. The material sequenced was PBMCs. These receptors all come from a man between 18 and 35 years old in good health and CMV-seronegative.

In the case of this clone: The sample holds other DNA sequences that translate to the same CDR3. This chain links TRBV6-5 with TRBJ1-2, with D possibly being TRBD1 (6 bases). Trimming shortened V by 5 bases and J by 4 bases, and 8 bases separated the two germline ends. CDR3 length: 12 residues. Germline values: CDR1 MNHEY, CDR2 SVGAGI. CDR3 DNA sequence: TGTGCCAGCAGTGAGACAGGCTATGGCTACACCTTC. It is translated as CASSETGYGYTF.

J is TRBJ1-2 and V is TRBV19; 7 positions agree with TRBD1. V shed 5 bases and J 7 bases; nucleotides not matched to a gene: 16. This CDR3 region has 16 residues. The germline V gene encodes CDR1 LNHDA and CDR2 SQIVND (reference sequence). As DNA, the CDR3 is TGTGCCAGTAGTTTCCCCGGGACAGCTCACCGCCGTGGCTACACCTTC. Translation: CASSFPGTAHRRGYTF.

The chain carries TRBV28 and TRBJ1-2; D perhaps matches TRBD1 (6 bases). The CDR3 contains 13 residues. From germline, CDR1 is MDHEN and CDR2 SYDVKM. V lost 6 bases and J lost 5, with 13 bases in between. CDR3 sequence (DNA): TGTGCCAGCAGACTCAATACAGGGTATGGCTACACCTTC. Translating it yields CASRLNTGYGYTF.

The gene calls are TRBV23-1 and TRBJ2-5; D perhaps matches TRBD1 (6 bases). The J call may be incorrect, as the DNA end agrees better with TRBJ2-7. TRBV23-1 is identified as an open reading frame with a role that is uncertain. CDR3 length: 13 residues. Here the CDR3 reads CASSKWGLDEQYF. CDR3 coding DNA: TGCGCCAGCAGCAAATGGGGGCTTGACGAGCAGTACTTC.

The chain employs TRBV5-1 and TRBJ2-6; D is uncertain. This CDR3 contains 16 residues. The V end lost 0 bases, the J end lost 1 base, and 8 bases lay between the germline ends. Per germline, CDR1 SGHRS and CDR2 YFSETQ. The CDR3 protein is CASSLERPSGANVLTF. In DNA form, the CDR3 reads TGCGCCAGCAGCTTGGAGCGACCTTCTGGGGCCAACGTCCTGACTTTC.

This clone showed up just a few times. V gene TRBV27 combines with J gene TRBJ2-1, with 8 bases fitting TRBD2. Germline V gene sequence: CDR1 MNHEY, CDR2 SMNVEV (reference sequence). Trimming took 2 bases from V and 10 from J; bases not matched to a gene: 7. This CDR3 comprises 14 residues. CDR3 nucleotides: TGTGCCAGCAGTTTAGGGACTAGTGCTTTGGAGCAGTTCTTC. Translated, it gives CASSLGTSALEQFF.

This rearrangement joins TRBV6-5 to TRBJ1-1; 9 bases agree with TRBD1. The junction had 8 bases not matched to a gene; V was cut back by 4 bases and J by 5 bases. This CDR3 is 15 amino acids long. CDR1 is MNHEY, CDR2 SVGAGI, per germline. The CDR3 DNA reads TGTGCCAGCAGTTCGGGACAGGGATGGGTGACTGAAGCTTTCTTT. Protein: CASSSGQGWVTEAFF.

The chain couples TRBV28 to TRBJ1-1; D remains unclear. CDR3 length equals 12 residues. Germline CDR1 MDHEN, CDR2 SYDVKM. The V end was cut by 2 bases, the J end by 1 base, with 2 bases between. DNA for the CDR3: TGTGCCAGCAGTTTACGGAACACTGAAGCTTTCTTT. This codes for CASSLRNTEAFF.

The V call is TRBV29-1, the J call TRBJ1-2; 11 bases fit TRBD1. V lost 4 bases to trimming and J lost 7 bases; unmatched junction nucleotides: 8. Germline assignment: CDR1 SQVTM and CDR2 ANQGSEA. This CDR3 comprises 14 residues. The CDR3: CSVGRTGGVSGYTF. The CDR3 DNA is TGCAGCGTTGGAAGGACAGGGGGCGTCTCTGGCTACACCTTC.

Only a few counts were recorded for this clone. The V gene is TRBV4-2, the J gene TRBJ2-1; TRBD2 matches at 11 bases. V shed 0 bases and J 10 bases; nucleotides not matched to a gene: 5. The CDR3 runs to 15 residues. From germline, CDR1 is LGHNA and CDR2 YNFKEQ. The DNA of the CDR3 is TGTGCCAGCAGCCAAGATTATAGCGGGAGGGGAGAGCAGTTCTTC. Its protein product is CASSQDYSGRGEQFF.

The chain combines TRBV25-1 with TRBJ2-6, with D hard to call. The CDR3 consists of 15 residues. From germline, CDR1 is MGHDK and CDR2 SYGVNS. Trimming pared 5 bases from V and 2 bases from J, leaving 10 bases between. This CDR3 reads CASSNTNTGANVLTF. CDR3 sequence (DNA): TGTGCCAGCAGTAACACAAATACTGGGGCCAACGTCCTGACTTTC.

The chain is built from TRBV30 and TRBJ1-1; D gene uncertain. Per germline, CDR1 GTSNPN and CDR2 SVGIG (reference sequence). This CDR3 region has 13 residues. Trimming took off 0 bases at V and 7 bases at J, with 12 bases between the two ends. The CDR3 loop is CAWSVPGEGEAFF. The DNA of the CDR3 is TGTGCCTGGAGTGTACCCGGGGAGGGTGAAGCTTTCTTT.

This clone is deemed medium-sized (0.01 to 0.1%). Its ends do not fully match the called genes, so a read error is possible. The chain employs TRBV2 and TRBJ1-1; possibly TRBD1 for D (5 bases). CDR1 is SNHLY, CDR2 FYNNEI, per germline. The CDR3 consists of 13 residues. The DNA for the CDR3 is TGTGCCAGCAGTGAAGCAATCTGGGGCCAACGATCCTTT. Encoded protein: CASSEAIWGQRSF.

The J gene is TRBJ1-1, the V gene TRBV7-9; D possibly corresponds to TRBD1 (5 bases). Trimming shortened V by 3 bases and J by 5 bases, and 7 bases separated the two germline ends. This CDR3 spans 12 amino acids. Germline CDR1 and CDR2: SEHNR and FQNEAQ (reference sequence). Here the CDR3 reads CASSFPGTEAFF. DNA for the CDR3: TGTGCCAGCAGCTTTCCAGGGACTGAAGCTTTCTTT.

This clone was detected a few times. This rearrangement joins TRBV27 to TRBJ2-5, with D uncertain. With 10 bases removed from V and 4 bases from J, the gap between germline ends came to 16 bases. The CDR3 covers 13 residues. Germline V lookup: CDR1 MNHEY, CDR2 SMNVEV (reference sequence). CDR3 nucleotide sequence: TGTGCCACTAAATTCGACAAAGGAGAGACCCAGTACTTC. This codes for CATKFDKGETQYF.